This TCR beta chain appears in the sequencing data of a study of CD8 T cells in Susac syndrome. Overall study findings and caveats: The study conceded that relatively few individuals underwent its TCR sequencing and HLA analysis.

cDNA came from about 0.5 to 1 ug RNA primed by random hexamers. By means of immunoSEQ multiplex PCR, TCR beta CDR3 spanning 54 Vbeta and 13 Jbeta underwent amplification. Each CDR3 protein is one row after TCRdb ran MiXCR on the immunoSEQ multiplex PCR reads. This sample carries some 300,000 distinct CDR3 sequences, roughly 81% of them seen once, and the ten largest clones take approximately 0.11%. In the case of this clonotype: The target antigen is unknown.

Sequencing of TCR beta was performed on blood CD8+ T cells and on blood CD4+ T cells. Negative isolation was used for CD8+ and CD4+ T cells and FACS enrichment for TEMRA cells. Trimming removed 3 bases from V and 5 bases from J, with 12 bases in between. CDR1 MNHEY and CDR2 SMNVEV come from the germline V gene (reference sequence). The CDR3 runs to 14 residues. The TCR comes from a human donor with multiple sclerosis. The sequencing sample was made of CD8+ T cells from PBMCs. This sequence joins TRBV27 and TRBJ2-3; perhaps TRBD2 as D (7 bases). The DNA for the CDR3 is TGTGCCAGCAGTTTGATCGGGGGGCAAGATACGCAGTATTTT. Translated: CASSLIGGQDTQYF.